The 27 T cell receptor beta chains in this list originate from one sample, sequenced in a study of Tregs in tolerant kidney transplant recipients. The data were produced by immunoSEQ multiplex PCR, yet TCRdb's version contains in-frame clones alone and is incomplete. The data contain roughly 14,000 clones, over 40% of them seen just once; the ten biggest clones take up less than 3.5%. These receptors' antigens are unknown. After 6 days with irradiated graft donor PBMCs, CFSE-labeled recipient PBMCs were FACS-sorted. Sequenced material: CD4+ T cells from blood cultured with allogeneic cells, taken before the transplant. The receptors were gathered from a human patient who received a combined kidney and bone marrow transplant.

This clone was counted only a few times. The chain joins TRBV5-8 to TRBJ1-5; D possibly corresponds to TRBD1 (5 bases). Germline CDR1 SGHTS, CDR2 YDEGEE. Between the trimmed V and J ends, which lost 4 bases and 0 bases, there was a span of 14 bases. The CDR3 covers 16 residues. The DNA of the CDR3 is TGTGCCAGCAGCCTATACGGGGGTTCTAGCAATCAGCCCCAGCATTTT. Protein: CASSLYGGSSNQPQHF.

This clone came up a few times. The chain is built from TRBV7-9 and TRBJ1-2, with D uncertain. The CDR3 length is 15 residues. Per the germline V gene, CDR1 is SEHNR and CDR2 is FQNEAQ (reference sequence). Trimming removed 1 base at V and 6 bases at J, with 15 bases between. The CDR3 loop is CASSLENGEPNGYTF. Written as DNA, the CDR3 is TGTGCCAGCAGCTTAGAGAATGGGGAGCCAAATGGCTACACCTTC.

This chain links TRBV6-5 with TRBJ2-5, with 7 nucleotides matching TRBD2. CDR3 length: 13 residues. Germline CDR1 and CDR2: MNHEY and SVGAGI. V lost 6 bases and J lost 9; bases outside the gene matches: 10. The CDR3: CASSGTTPRAQYF. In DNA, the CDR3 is TGTGCCAGCAGCGGGACTACCCCCCGGGCCCAGTACTTC.

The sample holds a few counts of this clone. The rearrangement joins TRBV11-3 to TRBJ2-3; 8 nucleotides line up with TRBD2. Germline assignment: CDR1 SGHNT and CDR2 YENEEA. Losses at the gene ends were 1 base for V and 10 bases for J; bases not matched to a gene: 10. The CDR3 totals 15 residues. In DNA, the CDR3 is TGTGCCAGCAGCTTAGGGGGACTAGATAGGTCGGCGCAGTATTTT. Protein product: CASSLGGLDRSAQYF.

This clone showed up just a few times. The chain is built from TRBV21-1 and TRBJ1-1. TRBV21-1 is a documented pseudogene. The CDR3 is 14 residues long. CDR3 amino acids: CASSKVEVGTEAFF. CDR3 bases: TGTGCCAGCAGCAAAGTGGAGGTCGGCACTGAAGCTTTCTTT.

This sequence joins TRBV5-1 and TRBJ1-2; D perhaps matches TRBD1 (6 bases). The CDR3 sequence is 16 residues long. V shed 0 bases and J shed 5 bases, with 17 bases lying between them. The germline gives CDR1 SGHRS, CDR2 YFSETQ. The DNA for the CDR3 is TGCGCCAGCAGCTTGGATTTTGGGGGCAGACAGTATGGCTACACCTTC. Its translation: CASSLDFGGRQYGYTF.

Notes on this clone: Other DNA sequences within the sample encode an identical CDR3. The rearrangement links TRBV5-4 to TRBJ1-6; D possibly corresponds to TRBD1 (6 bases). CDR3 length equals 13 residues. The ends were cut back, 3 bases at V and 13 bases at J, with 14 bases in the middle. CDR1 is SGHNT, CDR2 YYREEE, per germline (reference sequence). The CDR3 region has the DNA TGTGCCAGCAGCTCGCAGGGGATCTCCCCCCTCCACTTT. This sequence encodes CASSSQGISPLHF.

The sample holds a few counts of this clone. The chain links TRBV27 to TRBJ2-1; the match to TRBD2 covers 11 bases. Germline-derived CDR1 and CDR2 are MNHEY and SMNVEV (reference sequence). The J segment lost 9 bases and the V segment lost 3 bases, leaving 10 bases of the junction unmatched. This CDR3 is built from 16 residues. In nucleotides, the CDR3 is TGTGCCAGCAGTTTCCACCCGACTAGCGGGGCTGGTGAGCAGTTCTTC. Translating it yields CASSFHPTSGAGEQFF.

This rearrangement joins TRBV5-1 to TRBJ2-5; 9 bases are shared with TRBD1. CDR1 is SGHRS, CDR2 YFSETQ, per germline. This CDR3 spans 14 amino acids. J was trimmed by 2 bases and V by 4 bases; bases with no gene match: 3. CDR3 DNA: TGCGCCAGCAGCCTAGGGACAGGGCAAGAGACCCAGTACTTC. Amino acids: CASSLGTGQETQYF.

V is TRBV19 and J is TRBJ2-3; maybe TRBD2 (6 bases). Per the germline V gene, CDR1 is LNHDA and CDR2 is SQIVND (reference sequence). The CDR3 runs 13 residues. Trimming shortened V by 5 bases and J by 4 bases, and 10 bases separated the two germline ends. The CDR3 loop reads CASSPPGADTQYF. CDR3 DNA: TGTGCCAGTAGTCCACCGGGGGCAGATACGCAGTATTTT.

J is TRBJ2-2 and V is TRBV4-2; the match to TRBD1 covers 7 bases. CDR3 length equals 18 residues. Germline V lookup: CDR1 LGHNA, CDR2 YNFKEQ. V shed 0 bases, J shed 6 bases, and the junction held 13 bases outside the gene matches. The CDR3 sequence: CASSQESRWTGTSGELFF. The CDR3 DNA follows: TGTGCCAGCAGCCAAGAATCCCGATGGACAGGTACTTCCGGGGAGCTGTTTTTT.

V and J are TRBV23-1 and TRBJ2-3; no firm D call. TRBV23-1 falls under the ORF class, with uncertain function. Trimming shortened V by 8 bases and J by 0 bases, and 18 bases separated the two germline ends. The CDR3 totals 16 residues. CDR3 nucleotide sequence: TGCGCCAGCGGGCACCGTGGCGTTAAGAGCACAGATACGCAGTATTTT. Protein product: CASGHRGVKSTDTQYF.

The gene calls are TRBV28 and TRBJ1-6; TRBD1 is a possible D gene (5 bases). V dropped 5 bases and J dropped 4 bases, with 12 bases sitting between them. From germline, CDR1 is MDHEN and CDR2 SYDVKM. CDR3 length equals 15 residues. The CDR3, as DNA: TGTGCCAGCAGTCCCGACAGCAGATATAATTCACCCCTCCACTTT. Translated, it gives CASSPDSRYNSPLHF.

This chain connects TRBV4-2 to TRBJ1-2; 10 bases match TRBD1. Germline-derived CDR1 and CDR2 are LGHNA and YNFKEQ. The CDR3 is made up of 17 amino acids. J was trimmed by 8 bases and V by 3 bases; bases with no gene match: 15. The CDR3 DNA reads TGTGCCAGCAGCCACATCCCGGGACAGGGGCCCATTGAGGGCTACACCTTC. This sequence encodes CASSHIPGQGPIEGYTF.

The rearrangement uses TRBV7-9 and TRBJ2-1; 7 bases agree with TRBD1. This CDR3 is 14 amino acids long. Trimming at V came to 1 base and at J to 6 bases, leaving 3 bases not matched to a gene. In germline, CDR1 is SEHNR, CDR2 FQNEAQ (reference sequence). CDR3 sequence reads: CASSLVTGSNEQFF. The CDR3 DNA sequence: TGTGCCAGCAGCTTAGTGACAGGGAGCAATGAGCAGTTCTTC.

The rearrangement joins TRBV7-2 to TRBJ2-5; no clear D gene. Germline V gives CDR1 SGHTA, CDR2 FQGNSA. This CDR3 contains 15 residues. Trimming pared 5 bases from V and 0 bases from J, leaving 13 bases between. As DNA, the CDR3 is TGTGCCAGCAGCCGAATCAGTCGTCACCAAGAGACCCAGTACTTC. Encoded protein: CASSRISRHQETQYF.

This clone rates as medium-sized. This CDR3 reads CASSKTGGGQPQHF. The CDR3 region has the DNA TGTGCCAGTAGCAAGACAGGGGGCGGTCAGCCCCAGCATTTT. The V call is TRBV19, the J call TRBJ1-5, with 10 bases matching TRBD1. V was clipped by 6 bases and J by 6 bases; unmatched bases: 5. CDR3 length: 14 residues. Per the germline V gene, CDR1 is LNHDA and CDR2 is SQIVND (reference sequence).

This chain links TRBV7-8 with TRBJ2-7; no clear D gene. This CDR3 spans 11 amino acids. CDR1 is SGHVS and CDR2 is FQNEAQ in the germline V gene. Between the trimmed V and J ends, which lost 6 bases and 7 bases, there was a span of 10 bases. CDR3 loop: CASRQSGEQYF. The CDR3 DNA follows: TGTGCCAGCAGGCAGTCCGGGGAGCAGTACTTC.

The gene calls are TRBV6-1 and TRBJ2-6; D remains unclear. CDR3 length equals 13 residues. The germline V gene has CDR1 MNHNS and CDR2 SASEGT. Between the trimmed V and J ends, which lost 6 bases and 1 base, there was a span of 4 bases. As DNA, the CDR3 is TGTGCCAGCAGGGCTTCTGGGGCCAACGTCCTGACTTTC. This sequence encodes CASRASGANVLTF.

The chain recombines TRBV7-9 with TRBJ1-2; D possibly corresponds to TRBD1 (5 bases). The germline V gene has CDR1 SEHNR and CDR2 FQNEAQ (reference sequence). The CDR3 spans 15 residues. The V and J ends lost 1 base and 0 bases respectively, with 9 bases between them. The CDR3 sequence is CASSLGQKANYGYTF. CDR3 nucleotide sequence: TGTGCCAGCAGCTTAGGACAGAAAGCTAACTATGGCTACACCTTC.

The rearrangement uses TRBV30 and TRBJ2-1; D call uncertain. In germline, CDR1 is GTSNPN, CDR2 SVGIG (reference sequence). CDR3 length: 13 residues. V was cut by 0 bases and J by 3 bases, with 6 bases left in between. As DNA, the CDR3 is TGTGCCTGGAGTGTACTCGTCTACAATGAGCAGTTCTTC. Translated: CAWSVLVYNEQFF.

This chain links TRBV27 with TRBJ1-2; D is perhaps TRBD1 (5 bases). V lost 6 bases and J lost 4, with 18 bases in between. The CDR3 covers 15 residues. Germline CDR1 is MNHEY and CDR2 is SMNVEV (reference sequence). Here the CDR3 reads CASRPAGPYLYGYTF. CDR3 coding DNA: TGTGCCAGCAGGCCAGCAGGGCCATACCTCTATGGCTACACCTTC.

CDR3 sequence reads: CASSVGTSGIGEQYF. The CDR3 bases are TGTGCCAGCAGCGTCGGGACTAGCGGGATTGGGGAGCAGTACTTC. The chain has TRBV7-9 and TRBJ2-7; 13 nucleotides align to TRBD2. CDR3 length: 15 amino acids. From germline, CDR1 is SEHNR and CDR2 FQNEAQ (reference sequence). The V segment lost 5 bases and the J segment 7 bases; nucleotides outside the gene matches: 8. Variable domain in full (rest from reference TRBV7-9 and TRBJ2-7): DTGVSQNPRHKITKRGQNVTFRCDPISEHNRLYWYRQTLGQGPEFLTYFQNEAQLEKSRLLSDRFSAERPKGSFSTLEIQRTEQGDSAMYLCASSVGTSGIGEQYFGPGTRLTVT.

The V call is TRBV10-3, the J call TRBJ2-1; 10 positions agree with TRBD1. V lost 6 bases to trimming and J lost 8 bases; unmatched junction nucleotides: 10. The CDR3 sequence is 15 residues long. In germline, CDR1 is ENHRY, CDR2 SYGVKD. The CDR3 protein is CAISERDRGFDEQFF. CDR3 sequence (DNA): TGTGCCATCAGCGAACGGGACAGGGGCTTTGATGAGCAGTTCTTC.

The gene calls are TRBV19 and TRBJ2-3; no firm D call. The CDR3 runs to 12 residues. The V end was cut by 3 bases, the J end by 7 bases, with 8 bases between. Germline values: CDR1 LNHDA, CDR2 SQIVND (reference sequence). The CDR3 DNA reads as TGTGCCAGTAGTATCGGTCGATATACGCAGTATTTT. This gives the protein CASSIGRYTQYF.

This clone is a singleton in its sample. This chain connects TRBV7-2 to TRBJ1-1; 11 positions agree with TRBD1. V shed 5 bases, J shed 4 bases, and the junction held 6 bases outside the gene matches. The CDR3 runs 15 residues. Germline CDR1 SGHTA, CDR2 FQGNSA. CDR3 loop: CASSPRTGGGTEAFF. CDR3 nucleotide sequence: TGTGCCAGCAGCCCCCGGACAGGGGGCGGCACTGAAGCTTTCTTT.

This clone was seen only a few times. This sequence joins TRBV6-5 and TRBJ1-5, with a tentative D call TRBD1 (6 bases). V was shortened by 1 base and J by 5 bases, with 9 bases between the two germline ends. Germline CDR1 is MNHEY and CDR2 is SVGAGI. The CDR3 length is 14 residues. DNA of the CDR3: TGTGCCAGCAGTTACTACCACAGGGATCAGCCCCAGCATTTT. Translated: CASSYYHRDQPQHF.